The 21 T cell receptor beta chains in this list originate from one sample, sequenced in a study of human T cells and chemical hapten exposure. TCRdb redid the calling of the RACE reads with MiXCR, one entry per CDR3 protein. The data hold about 380,000 distinct CDR3 sequences, with 4.5% to 5.5% observed a single time. Time point given: pre-sensitization, week 0. Treatment defined: therapeutic diphenylcyclopropenone sensitization with weekly scalp DPC. Sequencing was performed on whole blood, taken in connection with sensitization to the hapten diphenylcyclopropenone (DPC). The receptors shown here come from a woman aged 45-65 years with alopecia areata. Some clones in this sample may be carry-over from other donors' samples.

The table lists this clonotype with many counts. The chain combines TRBV29-1 with TRBJ2-5, with D perhaps TRBD1 (6 bases). The CDR3 totals 14 residues. The V gene lost 4 bases and the J gene lost 1 base, with 13 bases spanning the gap. Germline V gene sequence: CDR1 SQVTM, CDR2 ANQGSEA. The CDR3 bases are TGCAGCGTTGCACTACTGACAGGCCAAGAGACCCAGTACTTC. Protein sequence: CSVALLTGQETQYF.

This chain uses TRBV2 with TRBJ2-6; 9 positions agree with TRBD1. Germline-derived CDR1 and CDR2 are SNHLY and FYNNEI. The CDR3 sequence is 14 residues long. Unmatched junction bases numbered 1, after V lost 8 bases and J lost 2 bases. CDR3 loop: CASGDRAGANVLTF. Here the CDR3 DNA reads TGTGCCAGCGGGGACAGGGCTGGGGCCAACGTCCTGACTTTC.

This clonotype was detected only a few times. This chain links TRBV10-3 with TRBJ2-7, with 7 bases that match TRBD1. The ends lost 7 bases at V and 0 bases at J; junction bases unmatched: 6. The germline V gene encodes CDR1 ENHRY and CDR2 SYGVKD. This CDR3 region has 14 residues. The CDR3 DNA follows: TGTGCCATCAAGTTGGACAGGCTCTCCTACGAGCAGTACTTC. This codes for CAIKLDRLSYEQYF.

Comment on this clonotype: Germline and junction disagree at one end, which may indicate a read error. The chain uses TRBV9 and TRBJ2-6; 10 bases are a match to TRBD1. The CDR3 runs 17 residues. Germline V gene sequence: CDR1 SGDLS, CDR2 YYNGEE. The chain's CDR3 is CASSGQGARAGANVPTF. CDR3 coding DNA: TGTGCCAGCAGCGGACAGGGGGCGCGTGCAGGGGCCAACGTCCCGACTTTC.

This clonotype was detected ten times or more. The chain couples TRBV3-1 to TRBJ2-3; tentatively, D is TRBD1 (6 bases). CDR1 is LGHDT and CDR2 is YNNKEL in the germline V gene (reference sequence). The CDR3 is 15 amino acids. The ends were cut back, 2 bases at V and 1 base at J, with 10 bases in the middle. CDR3 in amino acids: CASSQRRGGTDTQYF. In nucleotides, the CDR3 is TGTGCCAGCAGCCAACGCAGGGGAGGCACAGATACGCAGTATTTT.

This clonotype occurred a few times. The rearrangement links TRBV7-8 to TRBJ1-6, with D hard to call. There are 21 residues in the CDR3. Trimming cost V 1 base and J 0 bases, with 22 bases left between them. The germline V gene has CDR1 SGHVS and CDR2 FQNEAQ. The CDR3 here is CASSLGAAMPTSSSYNSPLHF. In DNA form, the CDR3 reads TGTGCCAGCAGCTTAGGGGCAGCTATGCCAACCTCTAGCTCCTATAATTCACCCCTCCACTTT.

Many counts were recorded for this clonotype. The V and J genes are TRBV10-3 and TRBJ2-5; weak D call: TRBD1 (6 bases). This CDR3 spans 14 amino acids. V lost 4 bases, J lost 1 base, and 10 bases lay in between. CDR1 ENHRY and CDR2 SYGVKD come from the germline V gene. The CDR3 nucleotides are TGTGCCATCAGTGGGGCCAGGGGCCAAGAGACCCAGTACTTC. Amino acids: CAISGARGQETQYF.

There are many counts of this clonotype. The chain combines TRBV30 with TRBJ2-7, with 8 nucleotides matching TRBD1. Per germline, CDR1 GTSNPN and CDR2 SVGIG (reference sequence). The CDR3 covers 17 residues. Germline trimming cut 5 bases from V and 1 base from J; bases unmatched to any gene: 16. In DNA form, the CDR3 reads TGTGCCTGGGCCCCCGGACAGGGACAAAGAGGATCCTACGAGCAGTACTTC. Amino acid sequence: CAWAPGQGQRGSYEQYF. The full variable domain, its missing parts supplied by reference TRBV30 and TRBJ2-7, is SQTIHQWPATLVQPVGSPLSLECTVEGTSNPNLYWYRQAAGRGLQLLFYSVGIGQISSEVPQNLSASRPQDRQFILSSKKLLLSDSGFYLCAWAPGQGQRGSYEQYFGPGTRLTVT.

The chain has TRBV7-9 and TRBJ1-2; a weak D match, TRBD1 (5 bases). Germline values: CDR1 SEHNR, CDR2 FQNEAQ (reference sequence). CDR3 length: 12 residues. The V gene lost 6 bases and the J gene lost 7 bases, with 12 bases spanning the gap. The CDR3, as DNA: TGTGCCAGCAGTGGTCAGGGCTCTGGCTACACCTTC. This encodes CASSGQGSGYTF.

This clonotype was seen a handful of times. The gene calls are TRBV10-3 and TRBJ2-1; unclear D gene. The CDR3 totals 13 residues. V lost 5 bases, J lost 4 bases, and 9 bases lay in between. CDR1 and CDR2 from the germline V gene are ENHRY and SYGVKD. CDR3 protein: CAISSVMYNEQFF. The DNA for the CDR3 is TGTGCCATCAGTAGTGTCATGTACAATGAGCAGTTCTTC.

This clonotype was observed at least ten times. The chain recombines TRBV5-1 with TRBJ2-1, with TRBD1 identical over 7 bases. V was pared by 6 bases and J by 4 bases, with 10 bases of the junction left unmatched. CDR3 size: 15 residues. Germline-derived CDR1 and CDR2 are SGHRS and YFSETQ. The CDR3 DNA reads TGCGCCAGCACCGCAGGGGGAGCCCGATACAATGAGCAGTTCTTC. It codes for CASTAGGARYNEQFF.

This clonotype was observed at least ten times. The chain recombines TRBV29-1 with TRBJ2-7; D assignment may be TRBD1 or TRBD2 (5 bases each). V was pared by 6 bases and J by 5 bases, with 14 bases between. The CDR3 covers 12 residues. Germline values: CDR1 SQVTM, CDR2 ANQGSEA. CDR3 amino acids: CSVPWGIHEQYF. For the CDR3, the DNA is TGCAGCGTCCCATGGGGGATCCACGAGCAGTACTTC.

This clonotype was seen a few times. The J gene is TRBJ1-1, the V gene TRBV7-8, with D perhaps matching TRBD1 (5 bases). Germline CDR1 and CDR2: SGHVS and FQNEAQ. This CDR3 is 14 amino acids long. V was pared by 5 bases and J by 11 bases, with 21 bases between. The CDR3 DNA reads as TGTGCCAGCAGCCCCTACCCCAGGGAGACTGCGGCTTTCTTT. Translated: CASSPYPRETAAFF.

This clonotype was observed at least ten times. The V and J genes are TRBV7-9 and TRBJ2-1, with D maybe TRBD2 (6 bases). V was clipped by 3 bases and J by 8 bases, with 17 bases between them. The CDR3 extends over 15 amino acids. CDR1 SEHNR and CDR2 FQNEAQ come from the germline V gene (reference sequence). As DNA, the CDR3 is TGTGCCAGCAGCTTTGGGGACTCACTAACCGATGAGCAGTTCTTC. Translation gives CASSFGDSLTDEQFF.

The chain combines TRBV5-1 with TRBJ2-1, with 8 bases fitting TRBD1. V was pared by 4 bases and J by 7 bases, with 13 bases of the junction left unmatched. The CDR3 consists of 16 residues. Germline V gene data show CDR1 as SGHRS and CDR2 as YFSETQ. This CDR3 is CASSPDPDRVRNEQFF. The CDR3 nucleotides read TGCGCCAGCAGCCCAGATCCGGACAGGGTCAGAAATGAGCAGTTCTTC.

The gene calls are TRBV29-1 and TRBJ2-3, with 7 bases that match TRBD1. The CDR3 has 14 residues. Germline V CDR1 and CDR2: SQVTM, ANQGSEA. V gave up 6 bases and J gave up 0 bases; unmatched junction bases: 6. Here the CDR3 reads CSVRDRRSTDTQYF. CDR3 sequence (DNA): TGCAGCGTCCGGGACAGACGAAGCACAGATACGCAGTATTTT.

The V gene is TRBV14, the J gene TRBJ1-1; D may be TRBD1 (5 bases). V was shortened by 3 bases and J by 4 bases, with 18 bases between the two germline ends. This CDR3 is 16 amino acids long. Germline lookup yields CDR1 SGHDN and CDR2 FVKESK. DNA for the CDR3: TGTGCCAGCAGCCACCTCAGGCAGCTCGGGGGCACTGAAGCTTTCTTT. Encoded protein: CASSHLRQLGGTEAFF.

This clonotype was seen a handful of times. The chain uses TRBV9 and TRBJ1-4; D perhaps matches TRBD1 (6 bases). The CDR3 has 15 amino acids. The V and J ends lost 0 bases and 7 bases respectively, with 13 bases between them. From germline, CDR1 is SGDLS and CDR2 YYNGEE. The chain's CDR3 is CASSVAEGGGEKLFF. The CDR3 DNA follows: TGTGCCAGCAGCGTAGCTGAAGGGGGGGGTGAAAAACTGTTTTTT.

This clonotype turned up a few times. This rearrangement joins TRBV12-3 or TRBV12-4 to TRBJ2-1; 7 bases are shared with TRBD1. CDR3 length: 12 amino acids. The V segment lost 5 bases and the J segment 8 bases; nucleotides outside the gene matches: 3. CDR3 nucleotides: TGTGCCAGCAGTAACAGGGGAGATGAGCAGTTCTTC. Translating it yields CASSNRGDEQFF.

The chain links TRBV20-1 to TRBJ2-1; no clear D gene. This CDR3 spans 12 amino acids. V was shortened by 6 bases and J by 8 bases, with 14 bases between the two germline ends. CDR1 is DFQATT and CDR2 is SNEGSKA in the germline V gene (reference sequence). CDR3 amino acids: CSARLDFDEQFF. The DNA for the CDR3 is TGCAGTGCGAGGCTAGATTTCGATGAGCAGTTCTTC.

As for this clonotype: A much bigger clone sits one base away, suggesting this may be a read error. This chain joins TRBV5-1 and TRBJ2-2, with TRBD1 matching 9 bases. The trim removed 0 bases at V and 6 bases at J, leaving 3 bases unmatched. The germline CDR1 and CDR2 sequences are SGHRS and YFSETQ. The CDR3 has 15 amino acids. The CDR3 nucleotides read TGCGCCAGCAGCTTGGCGGGACAGGGAGCCGGGGAGCTGTTTTTT. It specifies CASSLAGQGAGELFF.